This T cell receptor beta chain was recovered during a study of blood T cells in healthy people across ages. The length of the CDR3 is 16 residues. Looked up from germline, CDR1 is LGHNA and CDR2 is YSLEER. V trimming: 1 base; J trimming: 1 base; junction bases outside the gene matches: 3. Sample-barcoded 5' priming and a J-beta primer mix drove a second PCR of about 7 to 11 cycles. MiXCR, run by TCRdb on the 5' RACE reads, gives a single entry per CDR3 protein. The sample lists about 1.7 million distinct CDR3 sequences, 28% occurring once. This clonotype was picked up a small number of times. The sequenced sample consisted of blood. The rearrangement links TRBV4-3 to TRBJ2-3; 9 bases are shared with TRBD2. This receptor was identified in a woman aged 25-40 years in good health. The CDR3 bases are TGCGCCAGCAGCCAAGGACGGACTAGCGGCACAGATACGCAGTATTTT. Amino acids: CASSQGRTSGTDTQYF.